These T cell receptor beta chains were read from a single sample in a study of blood T cell repertoires in COVID-19. Only in-frame clones appear in the TCRdb table, and some are missing; sequencing was by immunoSEQ multiplex PCR. The repertoire holds roughly 46,000 clones, with about nine tenths as singletons. Sequences were obtained from peripheral blood. The receptors here all came from a human donor in a cohort sampled during active COVID-19. Both conserved end residues are part of each CDR3. The order of the fields is J gene, D gene, clone size, V gene, CDR3 protein, CDR3 DNA. D genes are given only for firm matches. Rows give clone size only sometimes, using once, few, many, or a class for an expanded clone.

j_call: TRBJ1-2; d_call: -; clone_size: few; v_call: TRBV27; cdr3_aa: CASSPRKGVGDYGYTF; cdr3_nt: TGTGCCAGCAGTCCCCGGAAGGGGGTAGGAGACTATGGCTACACCTTC
j_call: TRBJ2-7; d_call: TRBD2; clone_size: -; v_call: TRBV29-1; cdr3_aa: CSALGGVGDEQYF; cdr3_nt: TGCAGCGCTCTCGGGGGGGTAGGCGACGAGCAGTACTTC
j_call: TRBJ2-7; d_call: TRBD2; clone_size: few; v_call: TRBV9; cdr3_aa: CASSVGLGLAGGPTYEQYF; cdr3_nt: TGTGCCAGCAGCGTAGGTCTGGGACTAGCGGGAGGGCCGACCTACGAGCAGTACTTC
j_call: TRBJ2-5; d_call: -; clone_size: once; v_call: TRBV24-1; cdr3_aa: CATSDPKPGIQETQYF; cdr3_nt: TGTGCCACCAGCGACCCGAAGCCGGGGATCCAAGAGACCCAGTACTTC
j_call: TRBJ2-1; d_call: TRBD2; clone_size: -; v_call: TRBV14; cdr3_aa: CASSQLLAGRNEQFF; cdr3_nt: TGTGCCAGCAGCCAATTATTAGCGGGGCGGAATGAGCAGTTCTTC
j_call: TRBJ1-4; d_call: -; clone_size: -; v_call: TRBV25-1; cdr3_aa: CASSEWVTRNEKLFF; cdr3_nt: TGTGCCAGCAGTGAATGGGTCACTAGGAATGAAAAACTGTTTTTT
j_call: TRBJ1-2; d_call: -; clone_size: -; v_call: TRBV28; cdr3_aa: CASTLAGIRYGYTF; cdr3_nt: TGTGCCAGCACCTTGGCAGGGATACGCTATGGCTACACCTTC
j_call: TRBJ2-3; d_call: TRBD2; clone_size: once; v_call: TRBV27; cdr3_aa: CASSRTSGSGTDTQYF; cdr3_nt: TGTGCCAGCAGTCGTACTAGCGGCTCCGGCACAGATACGCAGTATTTT
j_call: TRBJ2-1; d_call: -; clone_size: -; v_call: TRBV10-2; cdr3_aa: CASSDHGTYNEQFF; cdr3_nt: TGCGCCAGCAGTGATCACGGGACTTACAATGAGCAGTTCTTC
j_call: TRBJ1-4; d_call: TRBD1; clone_size: -; v_call: TRBV28; cdr3_aa: CASRSAGTGSEKLFF; cdr3_nt: TGTGCCAGCAGATCCGCCGGGACAGGGAGTGAAAAACTGTTTTTT
j_call: TRBJ2-1; d_call: -; clone_size: -; v_call: TRBV5-5; cdr3_aa: CASSLTVSSYNEQFF; cdr3_nt: TGTGCCAGCAGCTTGACAGTAAGCTCCTACAATGAGCAGTTCTTC
j_call: TRBJ2-7; d_call: -; clone_size: few; v_call: TRBV7-9; cdr3_aa: CASSQRGRDEQYF; cdr3_nt: TGTGCCAGCAGCCAAAGGGGCCGGGACGAGCAGTACTTC
j_call: TRBJ2-7; d_call: TRBD1; clone_size: -; v_call: TRBV4-1; cdr3_aa: CASSPDRGYEQYF; cdr3_nt: TGCGCCAGCAGCCCGGACAGGGGGTACGAGCAGTACTTC
j_call: TRBJ2-5; d_call: TRBD2; clone_size: -; v_call: TRBV7-2; cdr3_aa: CASSLVSGSAQTQYF; cdr3_nt: TGTGCCAGCAGCTTAGTTAGCGGGAGTGCACAGACCCAGTACTTC
j_call: TRBJ2-1; d_call: TRBD2; clone_size: once; v_call: TRBV6-4; cdr3_aa: CASSQASGLYNEQFF; cdr3_nt: TGTGCCAGCAGTCAAGCTAGCGGCCTGTACAATGAGCAGTTCTTC
j_call: TRBJ2-7; d_call: TRBD1; clone_size: -; v_call: TRBV5-8; cdr3_aa: CASQDRGYEQYF; cdr3_nt: TGTGCCAGCCAGGACAGGGGGTACGAGCAGTACTTC
j_call: TRBJ2-5; d_call: TRBD1; clone_size: -; v_call: TRBV24-1; cdr3_aa: CATSDPDRYQETQYF; cdr3_nt: TGTGCCACCAGTGACCCGGACAGGTACCAAGAGACCCAGTACTTC
j_call: TRBJ1-2; d_call: TRBD1; clone_size: once; v_call: TRBV6-5; cdr3_aa: CASSLGQGPFGGYTF; cdr3_nt: TGTGCCAGCAGTTTAGGACAGGGGCCGTTCGGTGGCTACACCTTC
j_call: TRBJ2-1; d_call: TRBD2; clone_size: -; v_call: TRBV28; cdr3_aa: CASRGTSGINEQFF; cdr3_nt: TGTGCCAGCAGGGGGACTAGCGGGATCAATGAGCAGTTCTTC
j_call: TRBJ2-1; d_call: TRBD2; clone_size: -; v_call: TRBV4-3; cdr3_aa: CASSQGHSSGGVNEQFF; cdr3_nt: TGCGCCAGCAGCCAAGGTCATTCTAGCGGGGGGGTCAATGAGCAGTTCTTC
j_call: TRBJ2-5; d_call: TRBD2; clone_size: -; v_call: TRBV5-6; cdr3_aa: CASSSHRSHRRGGEETQYF; cdr3_nt: TGTGCCAGCAGTTCTCATAGGTCCCATCGGCGCGGGGGTGAGGAGACCCAGTACTTC
j_call: TRBJ1-2; d_call: TRBD1; clone_size: -; v_call: TRBV7-6; cdr3_aa: CASSLGIDSGQDYGYTF; cdr3_nt: TGTGCCAGCAGCTTAGGGATAGATTCGGGACAGGACTATGGCTACACCTTC
j_call: TRBJ1-1; d_call: -; clone_size: -; v_call: TRBV6-4; cdr3_aa: CASILTGMNTEAFF; cdr3_nt: TGTGCCAGCATCCTGACAGGTATGAACACTGAAGCTTTCTTT
j_call: TRBJ1-1; d_call: -; clone_size: -; v_call: TRBV2; cdr3_aa: CASSEGGLTAFF; cdr3_nt: TGTGCCAGCAGTGAGGGGGGGCTAACTGCTTTCTTT
j_call: TRBJ2-3; d_call: TRBD1; clone_size: -; v_call: TRBV7-9; cdr3_aa: CASSQGQGNTQYF; cdr3_nt: TGTGCCAGCAGCCAGGGACAGGGAAATACGCAGTATTTT
j_call: TRBJ1-2; d_call: TRBD1; clone_size: -; v_call: TRBV3-1/TRBV3-2; cdr3_aa: CASSQYGTGANYGYTF; cdr3_nt: TGTGCCAGCAGCCAATACGGGACAGGGGCTAACTATGGCTACACCTTC
j_call: TRBJ2-7; d_call: -; clone_size: once; v_call: TRBV18; cdr3_aa: CASSPPKGAWEQYF; cdr3_nt: TGTGCCAGCTCACCACCGAAAGGGGCGTGGGAGCAGTACTTC
j_call: TRBJ1-5; d_call: TRBD1; clone_size: -; v_call: TRBV19; cdr3_aa: CASTGGQGISNQPQHF; cdr3_nt: TGTGCCAGTACCGGCGGACAGGGGATTAGCAATCAGCCCCAGCATTTT
j_call: TRBJ2-5; d_call: TRBD1; clone_size: -; v_call: TRBV13; cdr3_aa: CASSSGQGGETQYF; cdr3_nt: TGTGCCAGCAGCTCGGGACAGGGGGGAGAGACCCAGTACTTC
j_call: TRBJ2-7; d_call: -; clone_size: -; v_call: TRBV6-1; cdr3_aa: CASSDPQGSEQYF; cdr3_nt: TGTGCCAGCAGTGATCCGCAGGGGAGCGAGCAGTACTTC
j_call: TRBJ1-2; d_call: TRBD1; clone_size: -; v_call: TRBV5-4; cdr3_aa: CASSFLGGDGYTF; cdr3_nt: TGTGCCAGCAGCTTTCTAGGGGGCGATGGCTACACCTTC